The source of this TCR beta chain is a study of CD8 T cells in ankylosing spondylitis. Of note for this clonotype: Its target is not known.

Molecular-barcoded quantitative 5'-RACE produced these TCR beta libraries. TCRdb redid the calling of the 5' RACE reads with MiXCR, one entry per CDR3 protein. The sample yields 380,000 or so distinct CDR3 sequences, 20% to 25% seen once. General study findings and limits: Earlier authors reported some of these motif variants in reactive arthritis synovial fluid and blood. It appeared that ankylosing spondylitis blood was characterized by a TCR beta motif of several highly homologous variants. According to the report, clones linked to the disease were significantly enriched in matched synovial fluid samples taken from ankylosing spondylitis patients.

CDR3 length: 15 amino acids. Germline V gene data show CDR1 as MDHEN and CDR2 as SYDVKM. Trimming removed 7 bases from V and 0 bases from J; junction bases left unmatched: 7. The chain is built from TRBV28 and TRBJ2-5, with 8 bases that match TRBD2. Sequencing input: blood, either unsorted or a sorted T cell fraction (not recorded which). This receptor was obtained from a male donor with ankylosing spondylitis or in good health (not recorded which). CDR3 nucleotides: TGTGCCAGCACCCAACCGGGGGGGTACCAAGAGACCCAGTACTTC. Protein: CASTQPGGYQETQYF.